Below, 28 T cell receptor beta chains from the same sample are listed, as sequenced in a study of blood T cell repertoires in COVID-19. The protocol was immunoSEQ multiplex PCR, while the TCRdb copy is restricted to in-frame clones and leaves out a portion. The table includes around 260,000 clones, approximately 92% detected once. Sequencing was done on a sample of PBMCs or T cells enriched from blood (not recorded which). The receptors were sampled from a woman in her 30s who had recovered from COVID-19.

The gene calls are TRBV6-5 and TRBJ1-2; 9 nucleotides match TRBD1. The CDR3 has 12 amino acids. V shed 9 bases and J 8 bases; nucleotides not matched to a gene: 7. In germline, CDR1 is MNHEY, CDR2 SVGAGI. In DNA form, the CDR3 reads TGTGCCAGTGACAGGGGGACGGGCGGCTACACCTTC. As protein: CASDRGTGGYTF.

J is TRBJ2-3 and V is TRBV9; 12 bases map to TRBD2. The germline V gene encodes CDR1 SGDLS and CDR2 YYNGEE. With V trimmed by 5 bases and J by 6 bases, 10 bases remained unmatched. The CDR3 covers 16 residues. CDR3 residues: CASSLPLAGGADTQYF. The DNA of the CDR3 is TGTGCCAGCAGTTTACCTCTAGCGGGAGGGGCTGATACGCAGTATTTT.

DNA of the CDR3: TGTGCCAGCAGCCCTAAGAGCTACGAGCAGTACTTC. This codes for CASSPKSYEQYF. V gene TRBV6-2 or TRBV6-3 combines with J gene TRBJ2-7; D call uncertain. Looked up from germline, CDR1 is MNHEY and CDR2 is SVGEGT. The CDR3 contains 12 residues. Trimming removed 6 bases from V and 3 bases from J, with 9 bases in between.

The chain has TRBV29-1 and TRBJ2-7; D might be TRBD2 (5 bases). The CDR3 contains 13 residues. CDR1 SQVTM and CDR2 ANQGSEA come from the germline V gene. Trimming pared 2 bases from V and 4 bases from J, leaving 12 bases between. CDR3 sequence (DNA): TGCAGCGTTGAAACCGGGATGGGATACGAGCAGTACTTC. Its protein is CSVETGMGYEQYF.

The rearrangement joins TRBV18 to TRBJ2-1; 14 bases line up with TRBD2. The germline CDR1 and CDR2 sequences are KGHSH and LQKENI. CDR3 length equals 15 residues. J lost 7 bases, V lost 2 bases, and 1 base had no gene match. The CDR3 protein is CASSPGTSGSNEQFF. CDR3 sequence (DNA): TGTGCCAGCTCACCAGGGACTAGCGGGAGTAATGAGCAGTTCTTC.

The chain recombines TRBV6-4 with TRBJ2-2; D call uncertain. The CDR3 contains 14 residues. Germline CDR1 is MRHNA and CDR2 is SNTAGT. Between the trimmed V and J ends, which lost 5 bases and 7 bases, there was a span of 14 bases. DNA for the CDR3: TGTGCCAGCAGTCGATCGGAGTGGAGCGGGGAGCTGTTTTTT. Translated, it gives CASSRSEWSGELFF.

This rearrangement joins TRBV5-1 to TRBJ2-1; D is uncertain. This CDR3 region has 15 residues. V shed 2 bases and J shed 0 bases, with 9 bases lying between them. Germline V lookup: CDR1 SGHRS, CDR2 YFSETQ. CDR3 protein: CASSLSADSYNEQFF. The DNA of the CDR3 is TGCGCCAGCAGCTTATCTGCGGACTCCTACAATGAGCAGTTCTTC.

The rearrangement joins TRBV27 to TRBJ1-6; 7 bases match TRBD1. The CDR3 spans 15 residues. Trimming removed 6 bases from V and 9 bases from J; junction bases left unmatched: 11. Germline V gives CDR1 MNHEY, CDR2 SMNVEV (reference sequence). The CDR3 sequence: CASSPLPGGSSPLHF. The CDR3 DNA follows: TGTGCCAGCAGCCCACTTCCAGGGGGAAGTTCACCCCTCCACTTT.

This chain joins TRBV4-1 and TRBJ2-1; weak D call: TRBD2 (6 bases). CDR3 length: 15 amino acids. With 4 bases removed from V and 5 bases from J, the gap between germline ends came to 15 bases. Germline loops: CDR1 MGHRA, CDR2 YSYEKL. CDR3: CASSRWEDYNNEQFF. CDR3 coding DNA: TGCGCCAGCAGCCGATGGGAGGACTATAACAATGAGCAGTTCTTC.

V usage is TRBV7-8 and J usage is TRBJ2-5; a weak D match, TRBD2 (5 bases). There are 14 residues in the CDR3. Germline loops: CDR1 SGHVS, CDR2 FQNEAQ. V was cut by 1 base and J by 2 bases, with 8 bases left in between. The CDR3 is CASSLGTGQETQYF. In DNA form, the CDR3 reads TGTGCCAGCAGCTTAGGGACGGGGCAAGAGACCCAGTACTTC. Supplemented by reference TRBV7-8 and TRBJ2-5, the full variable domain reads GAGVSQSPRYKVAKRGQDVALRCDPISGHVSLFWYQQALGQGPEFLTYFQNEAQLDKSGLPSDRFFAERPEGSVSTLKIQRTQQEDSAVYLCASSLGTGQETQYFGPGTRLLVL.

V gene TRBV28 combines with J gene TRBJ2-5; the D gene is possibly TRBD2 (6 bases). The V gene lost 3 bases and the J gene lost 0 bases, with 11 bases spanning the gap. The germline V gene has CDR1 MDHEN and CDR2 SYDVKM. The CDR3 spans 15 residues. In DNA, the CDR3 is TGTGCCAGCAGTTTGGGCGGGACCTACCAAGAGACCCAGTACTTC. The encoded protein is CASSLGGTYQETQYF. The full variable domain, in which reference TRBV28 and TRBJ2-5 provide the parts outside the CDR3, is DVKVTQSSRYLVKRTGEKVFLECVQDMDHENMFWYRQDPGLGLRLIYFSYDVKMKEKGDIPEGYSVSREKKERFSLILESASTNQTSMYLCASSLGGTYQETQYFGPGTRLLVL.

A few counts support this clone. The chain combines TRBV7-9 with TRBJ2-1; 7 bases are shared with TRBD1. V was pared by 5 bases and J by 8 bases, with 3 bases of the junction left unmatched. Germline V gene data show CDR1 as SEHNR and CDR2 as FQNEAQ (reference sequence). This CDR3 has 12 amino acids. Here the CDR3 reads CASSRGQYEQFF. The CDR3 DNA reads as TGTGCCAGCAGCCGGGGACAGTATGAGCAGTTCTTC.

This chain uses TRBV7-9 with TRBJ2-1, with 8 positions matching TRBD1. There are 15 residues in the CDR3. Losses at the gene ends were 7 bases for V and 6 bases for J; bases not matched to a gene: 11. Germline V lookup: CDR1 SEHNR, CDR2 FQNEAQ (reference sequence). CDR3 in DNA: TGTGCCAGCACACGAACCGGGACAGGCCCCAATGAGCAGTTCTTC. This sequence encodes CASTRTGTGPNEQFF.

A few counts support this clone. This sequence joins TRBV6-5 and TRBJ1-2; TRBD1 agrees at 7 bases. The CDR3 sequence is 11 residues long. The germline CDR1 and CDR2 sequences are MNHEY and SVGAGI. The V and J ends lost 6 bases and 7 bases, in that order; junction bases with no gene match: 2. CDR3 in amino acids: CASRTGIGYTF. CDR3 bases: TGTGCCAGCAGGACAGGGATTGGCTACACCTTC.

The V call is TRBV6-1, the J call TRBJ2-4, with TRBD1 matching 9 bases. The CDR3 sequence is 16 residues long. Germline CDR1 reads MNHNS; CDR2 reads SASEGT. Germline trimming cut 1 base from V and 9 bases from J; bases unmatched to any gene: 10. This CDR3 reads CASSEDYRDRAIIQYF. The CDR3 DNA follows: TGTGCCAGCAGTGAAGACTACCGGGACAGGGCAATCATTCAGTACTTC.

The chain uses TRBV5-1 and TRBJ2-4; no definite D call. Per germline, CDR1 SGHRS and CDR2 YFSETQ. This CDR3 comprises 14 residues. Trimming took 4 bases from V and 3 from J, leaving 11 bases between them. The CDR3 DNA reads as TGCGCCAGCAGCCAGGTCGACGGCAAAAACATTCAGTACTTC. Translating gives CASSQVDGKNIQYF.

The CDR3 DNA sequence: TGCGCCAGCAGCCCTCTACTAGCGGGAGGACCCTACACCGGGGAGCTGTTTTTT. As protein: CASSPLLAGGPYTGELFF. The rearrangement joins TRBV4-1 to TRBJ2-2, with 12 bases matching TRBD2. Germline V gene sequence: CDR1 MGHRA, CDR2 YSYEKL. The V gene end was trimmed by 4 bases and the J gene end by 3 bases; junction bases not matched to a gene: 9. The CDR3 extends over 18 amino acids.

V is TRBV5-1 and J is TRBJ1-2; 7 bases fit TRBD1. This CDR3 contains 17 residues. CDR1 is SGHRS, CDR2 YFSETQ, per germline. The V gene end was trimmed by 4 bases and the J gene end by 2 bases; junction bases not matched to a gene: 14. The CDR3 loop is CASSPLGTDKLNYGYTF. The CDR3 DNA reads TGCGCCAGCAGCCCACTCGGGACAGATAAACTAAACTATGGCTACACCTTC.

This chain connects TRBV9 to TRBJ1-6, with 7 bases that match TRBD1. This CDR3 region has 18 residues. The germline CDR1 and CDR2 sequences are SGDLS and YYNGEE. The J segment lost 0 bases and the V segment lost 3 bases, leaving 9 bases of the junction unmatched. For the CDR3, the DNA is TGTGCCAGCAGCGCCCAAGGGGCAGGGGGCTCCTATAATTCACCCCTCCACTTT. It is translated as CASSAQGAGGSYNSPLHF.

The chain has TRBV3-1 (or the pseudogene TRBV3-2) and TRBJ1-2; D is unclear. The CDR3 spans 11 residues. Germline V gives CDR1 LGHDT, CDR2 YNNKEL (reference sequence). V gave up 3 bases and J gave up 4 bases, with 3 bases separating them. The CDR3: CASSHRYGYTF. The CDR3 DNA is TGTGCCAGCAGCCATCGCTATGGCTACACCTTC.

The CDR3 DNA follows: TGTGCCAGCAGTGACGATGGACTAGCGGGAGAGGTCGGGGAGCTGTTTTTT. This sequence encodes CASSDDGLAGEVGELFF. The chain joins TRBV25-1 to TRBJ2-2, with 13 positions matching TRBD2. Unmatched junction bases numbered 8, after V lost 3 bases and J lost 7 bases. The CDR3 is 17 amino acids. Germline loops: CDR1 MGHDK, CDR2 SYGVNS.

The chain uses TRBV30 and TRBJ2-1; D may be TRBD1 (6 bases). This CDR3 spans 13 amino acids. Germline V lookup: CDR1 GTSNPN, CDR2 SVGIG (reference sequence). With 3 bases removed from V and 8 bases from J, the gap between germline ends came to 14 bases. CDR3 sequence (DNA): TGTGCCTGGAGCGGACAGAGCCGGGATGAGCAGTTCTTC. This sequence encodes CAWSGQSRDEQFF.

The chain combines TRBV19 with TRBJ1-4; TRBD1 might be the D (6 bases). The CDR3 contains 14 residues. Germline loops: CDR1 LNHDA, CDR2 SQIVND (reference sequence). V dropped 1 base and J dropped 10 bases, with 13 bases sitting between them. The CDR3, as DNA: TGTGCCAGTAGTATAGGCAAAACAGGGAGAAAACTGTTTTTT. Its translation is CASSIGKTGRKLFF.

The V and J genes are TRBV24-1 and TRBJ2-3; no definite D call. Trimming stripped 3 bases from V and 9 bases from J, with 9 bases between. The length of the CDR3 is 12 residues. The germline gives CDR1 KGHDR, CDR2 SFDVKD. CDR3 DNA: TGTGCCACCAGTGATATGCGGTCGACGCAGTATTTT. Amino acid sequence: CATSDMRSTQYF.

This chain uses TRBV5-8 with TRBJ1-2; perhaps TRBD1 as D (6 bases). Germline CDR1 and CDR2: SGHTS and YDEGEE. This CDR3 comprises 16 residues. V gave up 3 bases and J gave up 2 bases, with 17 bases separating them. The CDR3 DNA is TGTGCCAGCAGCTCAACCACAGGGACTATCAACTATGGCTACACCTTC. This codes for CASSSTTGTINYGYTF.

The chain is built from TRBV27 and TRBJ2-7; TRBD2 is a possible D gene (6 bases). This CDR3 is built from 14 residues. V was trimmed by 5 bases and J by 6 bases, leaving 17 bases between them. The germline V gene encodes CDR1 MNHEY and CDR2 SMNVEV (reference sequence). CDR3 in amino acids: CASSPGLLPLEQYF. The CDR3 nucleotides read TGTGCCAGCAGTCCGGGACTCCTCCCGCTCGAGCAGTACTTC.

V is TRBV24-1 and J is TRBJ2-1; 10 bases are a match to TRBD2. J was trimmed by 8 bases and V by 4 bases; bases with no gene match: 7. This CDR3 is 15 amino acids long. Germline V gene lookup returns CDR1 KGHDR and CDR2 SFDVKD. CDR3 DNA: TGTGCCACCAGTGACGGGACTAGCGCTGGCGATGAGCAGTTCTTC. It codes for CATSDGTSAGDEQFF.

CDR3 sequence (DNA): TGCAGCGTGGGGGACAGGGCGCCCTCGGGCACCGGGGAGCTGTTTTTT. Translated: CSVGDRAPSGTGELFF. J is TRBJ2-2 and V is TRBV29-1; TRBD1 agrees at 9 bases. The germline gives CDR1 SQVTM, CDR2 ANQGSEA. This CDR3 contains 16 residues. Germline trimming cut 6 bases from V and 4 bases from J; bases unmatched to any gene: 12.